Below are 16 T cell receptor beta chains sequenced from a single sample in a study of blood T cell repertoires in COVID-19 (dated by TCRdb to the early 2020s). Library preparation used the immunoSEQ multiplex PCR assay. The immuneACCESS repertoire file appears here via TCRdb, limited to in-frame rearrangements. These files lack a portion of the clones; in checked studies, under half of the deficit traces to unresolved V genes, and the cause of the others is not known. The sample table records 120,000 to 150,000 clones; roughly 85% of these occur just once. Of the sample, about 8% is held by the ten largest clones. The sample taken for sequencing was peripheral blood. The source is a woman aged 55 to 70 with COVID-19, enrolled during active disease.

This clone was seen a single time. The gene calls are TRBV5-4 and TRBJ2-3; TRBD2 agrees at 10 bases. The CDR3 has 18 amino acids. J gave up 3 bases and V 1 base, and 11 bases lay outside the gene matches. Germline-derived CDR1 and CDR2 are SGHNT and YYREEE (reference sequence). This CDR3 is CASSLRLAGVVKTDTQYF. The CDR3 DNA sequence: TGTGCCAGCAGCTTGAGGCTAGCGGGGGTAGTAAAGACAGATACGCAGTATTTT.

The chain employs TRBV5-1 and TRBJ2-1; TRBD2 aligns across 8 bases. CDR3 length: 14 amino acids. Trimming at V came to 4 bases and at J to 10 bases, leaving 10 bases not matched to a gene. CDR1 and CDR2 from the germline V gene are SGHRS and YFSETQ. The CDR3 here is CASSTGGGRREQFF. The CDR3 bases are TGCGCCAGCAGCACCGGCGGGGGGCGCCGAGAGCAGTTCTTC.

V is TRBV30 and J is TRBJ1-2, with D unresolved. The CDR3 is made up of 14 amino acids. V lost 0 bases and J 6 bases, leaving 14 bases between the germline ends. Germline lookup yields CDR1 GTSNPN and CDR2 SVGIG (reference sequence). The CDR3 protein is CAWSVLGEENGYTF. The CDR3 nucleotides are TGTGCCTGGAGTGTACTAGGAGAGGAGAATGGCTACACCTTC.

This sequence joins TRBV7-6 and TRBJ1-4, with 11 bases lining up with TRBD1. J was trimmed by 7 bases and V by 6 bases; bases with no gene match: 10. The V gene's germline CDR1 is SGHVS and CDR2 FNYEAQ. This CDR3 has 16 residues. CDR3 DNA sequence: TGTGCCAGCAGTACTGGACAGGGGGCCTTGAGTGAAAAACTGTTTTTT. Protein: CASSTGQGALSEKLFF.

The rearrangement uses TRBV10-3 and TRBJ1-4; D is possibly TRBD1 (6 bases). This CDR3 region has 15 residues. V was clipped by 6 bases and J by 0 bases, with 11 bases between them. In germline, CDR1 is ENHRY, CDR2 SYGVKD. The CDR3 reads CAISRTDATNEKLFF. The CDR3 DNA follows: TGTGCCATCAGCCGGACAGACGCAACTAATGAAAAACTGTTTTTT.

The CDR3 coding sequence is TGTGCCAGCTCACCTAGCCTGGGACAGCACTACGAGCAGTACTTC. It is translated as CASSPSLGQHYEQYF. V gene TRBV18 combines with J gene TRBJ2-7, with 7 bases that match TRBD1. CDR1 KGHSH and CDR2 LQKENI come from the germline V gene. Germline trimming cut 3 bases from V and 3 bases from J; bases unmatched to any gene: 8. The CDR3 has 15 residues. Looking up the rest from reference TRBV18 and TRBJ2-7 gives the full variable domain: NAGVMQNPRHLVRRRGQEARLRCSPMKGHSHVYWYRQLPEEGLKFMVYLQKENIIDESGMPKERFSAEFPKEGPSILRIQQVVRGDSAAYFCASSPSLGQHYEQYFGPGTRLTVT.

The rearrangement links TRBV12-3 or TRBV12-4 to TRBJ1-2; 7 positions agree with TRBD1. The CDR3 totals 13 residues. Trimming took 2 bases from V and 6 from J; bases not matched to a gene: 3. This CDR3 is CASSLSQGDGYTF. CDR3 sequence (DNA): TGTGCCAGCAGTTTAAGCCAGGGGGATGGCTACACCTTC.

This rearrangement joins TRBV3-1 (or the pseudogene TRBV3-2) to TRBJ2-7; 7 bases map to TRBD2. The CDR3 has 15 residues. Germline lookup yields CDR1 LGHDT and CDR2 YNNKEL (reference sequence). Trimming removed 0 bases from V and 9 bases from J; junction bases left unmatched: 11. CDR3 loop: CASSQDLRTSAGQYF. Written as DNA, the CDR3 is TGTGCCAGCAGCCAAGATCTCCGGACTAGTGCAGGGCAGTACTTC.

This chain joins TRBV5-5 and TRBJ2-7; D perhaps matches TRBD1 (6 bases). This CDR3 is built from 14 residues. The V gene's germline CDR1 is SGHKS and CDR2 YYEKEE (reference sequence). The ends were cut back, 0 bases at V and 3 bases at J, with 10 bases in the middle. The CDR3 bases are TGTGCCAGCAGCTTGGAACAGGGTGGCTACGAGCAGTACTTC. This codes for CASSLEQGGYEQYF.

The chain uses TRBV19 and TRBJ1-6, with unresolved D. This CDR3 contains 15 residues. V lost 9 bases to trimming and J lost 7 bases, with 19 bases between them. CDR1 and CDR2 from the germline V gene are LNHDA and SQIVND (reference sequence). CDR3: CASTLMGAGNSPLHF. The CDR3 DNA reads TGTGCCAGCACGCTGATGGGCGCGGGGAATTCACCCCTCCACTTT.

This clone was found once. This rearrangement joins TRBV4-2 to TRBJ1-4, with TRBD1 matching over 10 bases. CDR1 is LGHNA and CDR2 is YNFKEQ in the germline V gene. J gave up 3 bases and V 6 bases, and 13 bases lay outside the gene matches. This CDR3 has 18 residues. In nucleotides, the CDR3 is TGTGCCAGCAGGGATTCCGGGACAGGGGCGGGAGCTAATGAAAAACTGTTTTTT. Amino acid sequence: CASRDSGTGAGANEKLFF.

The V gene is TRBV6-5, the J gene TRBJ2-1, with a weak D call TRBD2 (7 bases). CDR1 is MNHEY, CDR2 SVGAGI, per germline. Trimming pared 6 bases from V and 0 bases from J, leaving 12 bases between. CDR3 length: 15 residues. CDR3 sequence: CASRGGGGSYNEQFF. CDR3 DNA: TGTGCCAGCAGGGGGGGCGGGGGCTCCTACAATGAGCAGTTCTTC.

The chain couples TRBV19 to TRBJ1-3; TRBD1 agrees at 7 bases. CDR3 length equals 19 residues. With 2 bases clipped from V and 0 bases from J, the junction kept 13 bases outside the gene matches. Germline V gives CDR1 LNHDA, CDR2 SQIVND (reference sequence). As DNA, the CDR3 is TGTGCCAGTAGTATATGGGCGGACAGGCCCGGGATCTCTGGAAACACCATATATTTT. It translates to CASSIWADRPGISGNTIYF.

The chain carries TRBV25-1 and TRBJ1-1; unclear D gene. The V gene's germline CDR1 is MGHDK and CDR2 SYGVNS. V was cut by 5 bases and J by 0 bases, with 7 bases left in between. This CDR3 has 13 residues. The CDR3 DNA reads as TGTGCCAGCAGTCCCTCGGTGAACACTGAAGCTTTCTTT. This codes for CASSPSVNTEAFF.

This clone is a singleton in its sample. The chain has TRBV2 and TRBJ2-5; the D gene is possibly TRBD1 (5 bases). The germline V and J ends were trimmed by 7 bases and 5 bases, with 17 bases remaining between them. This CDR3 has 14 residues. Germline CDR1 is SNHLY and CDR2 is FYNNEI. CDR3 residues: CASIRTNKGETQYF. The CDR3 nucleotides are TGTGCCAGCATCCGGACAAACAAAGGGGAGACCCAGTACTTC.

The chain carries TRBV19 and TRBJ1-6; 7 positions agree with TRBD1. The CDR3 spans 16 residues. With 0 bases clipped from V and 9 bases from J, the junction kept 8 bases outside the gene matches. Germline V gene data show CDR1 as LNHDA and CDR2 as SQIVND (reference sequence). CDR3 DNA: TGTGCCAGTAGTATAGATCGCCTAGGGGGCCCTTCACCCCTCCACTTT. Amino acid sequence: CASSIDRLGGPSPLHF.